These 30 T cell receptor beta chains originate from one sample sequenced in a study of CD8+ T cells in alopecia areata. RNA was isolated and reverse transcribed to cDNA, the sequencing template. Produced via immunoSEQ multiplex PCR; TCRdb's table is partial and in-frame only. The repertoire holds approximately 150,000 clones, with approximately 62% as singletons. The treatment denotes: oral pan-JAK inhibitor, 5-10 mg twice daily. The sequencing used CD4+ T cells sorted from blood, collected at week 24, from a patient treated with tofacitinib. These receptors all come from a human donor with alopecia areata.

The gene calls are TRBV10-3 and TRBJ1-2; 12 nucleotides match TRBD1. Per germline, CDR1 ENHRY and CDR2 SYGVKD. V gave up 3 bases and J gave up 8 bases; unmatched junction bases: 10. The CDR3 totals 16 residues. The CDR3 loop reads CAISDSPGQGAEGYTF. DNA for the CDR3: TGTGCCATCAGTGACAGTCCGGGACAGGGGGCTGAGGGCTACACCTTC.

V usage is TRBV5-1 and J usage is TRBJ1-1; a possible D gene is TRBD1 (6 bases). V was trimmed by 5 bases and J by 5 bases, leaving 13 bases between them. Per germline, CDR1 SGHRS and CDR2 YFSETQ. The CDR3 sequence is 13 residues long. For the CDR3, the DNA is TGCGCCAGCAGTGGCGGGGGCGGTACTGAAGCTTTCTTT. Protein product: CASSGGGGTEAFF. Complete variable domain (other parts from reference TRBV5-1 and TRBJ1-1): KAGVTQTPRYLIKTRGQQVTLSCSPISGHRSVSWYQQTPGQGLQFLFEYFSETQRNKGNFPGRFSGRQFSNSRSEMNVSTLELGDSALYLCASSGGGGTEAFFGQGTRLTVV.

This clone has just a few counts. This chain connects TRBV2 to TRBJ1-1; D ambiguous. V was pared by 6 bases and J by 10 bases, with 15 bases between. In germline, CDR1 is SNHLY, CDR2 FYNNEI. The CDR3 is 12 amino acids. The CDR3 region has the DNA TGTGCCAGCAGAGACACGGGTCTATCAGCTTTCTTT. Protein: CASRDTGLSAFF.

This chain links TRBV29-1 with TRBJ2-3; perhaps D is TRBD1 or TRBD2 (5 bases each). The CDR3 is made up of 13 amino acids. The ends were cut back, 7 bases at V and 4 bases at J, with 15 bases in the middle. The germline V gene has CDR1 SQVTM and CDR2 ANQGSEA. CDR3 residues: CSGGPVPPDTQYF. The CDR3 DNA sequence: TGCAGCGGGGGACCTGTGCCCCCAGATACGCAGTATTTT.

This clone was counted between two and nine times. This chain links TRBV5-6 with TRBJ2-1, with 10 bases that match TRBD2. V was clipped by 4 bases and J by 3 bases; unmatched bases: 4. The CDR3 extends over 15 amino acids. Looked up from germline, CDR1 is SGHDT and CDR2 is YYEEEE. CDR3 sequence: CASSPSGGVYNEQFF. For the CDR3, the DNA is TGTGCCAGCAGCCCAAGCGGGGGGGTCTACAATGAGCAGTTCTTC.

The rearrangement joins TRBV6-1 to TRBJ1-1; perhaps TRBD1 as D (5 bases). Trimming removed 2 bases at V and 4 bases at J, with 14 bases between. The CDR3 runs 15 residues. Germline V CDR1 and CDR2: MNHNS, SASEGT. CDR3 in DNA: TGTGCCAGCAGTGAAATCGGGGCCTCGGGCACTGAAGCTTTCTTT. As protein: CASSEIGASGTEAFF.

In its sample, this clone was seen a few times. J is TRBJ2-7 and V is TRBV5-1, with a possible D match to TRBD1 (5 bases). The CDR3 is 13 residues long. Germline CDR1 is SGHRS and CDR2 is YFSETQ. Trimming stripped 0 bases from V and 3 bases from J, with 7 bases between. CDR3 sequence reads: CASSLEDNYEQYF. CDR3 DNA: TGCGCCAGCAGCTTGGAGGACAACTACGAGCAGTACTTC.

This chain connects TRBV7-2 to TRBJ2-7; a possible D gene is TRBD2 (5 bases). V gave up 1 base and J gave up 11 bases, with 18 bases separating them. Germline V CDR1 and CDR2: SGHTA, FQGNSA. CDR3 size: 14 residues. The CDR3 sequence: CASSLEPLPLREYF. Written as DNA, the CDR3 is TGTGCCAGCAGCTTAGAGCCCCTTCCTCTGAGGGAGTACTTC.

The sample holds a few counts of this clone. The chain combines TRBV30 with TRBJ2-7; D is tentatively TRBD1 or TRBD2 (6 bases each). Trimming cost V 0 bases and J 1 base, with 13 bases left between them. Germline lookup yields CDR1 GTSNPN and CDR2 SVGIG (reference sequence). This CDR3 contains 15 residues. The CDR3 coding sequence is TGTGCCTGGAGTGTTAAAACAGGGAGGTCCTACGAGCAGTACTTC. It encodes CAWSVKTGRSYEQYF.

The gene calls are TRBV30 and TRBJ1-6; TRBD1 is a possible D gene (5 bases). The CDR3 spans 17 residues. Trimming removed 4 bases at V and 0 bases at J, with 16 bases between. Germline V gene data show CDR1 as GTSNPN and CDR2 as SVGIG (reference sequence). The CDR3 DNA reads TGTGCCTGGACCCGGGACCGATTGAGCTCCTATAATTCACCCCTCCACTTT. Translated, it gives CAWTRDRLSSYNSPLHF.

The DNA for the CDR3 is TGCAGCGTTGAGAGGGGGACAGGGGCCGTCGAGCAGTACTTC. As protein: CSVERGTGAVEQYF. The rearrangement links TRBV29-1 to TRBJ2-7; 10 bases agree with TRBD1. Per germline, CDR1 SQVTM and CDR2 ANQGSEA. The V and J ends lost 3 bases and 6 bases, in that order; junction bases with no gene match: 8. The CDR3 length is 14 residues.

This chain joins TRBV7-8 and TRBJ2-7, with 10 bases matching TRBD1. Germline trimming cut 4 bases from V and 3 bases from J; bases unmatched to any gene: 6. This CDR3 comprises 15 residues. Germline V CDR1 and CDR2: SGHVS, FQNEAQ. The DNA for the CDR3 is TGTGCCAGCAGCTCTCGAGGGACAGGGGACTACGAGCAGTACTTC. Protein product: CASSSRGTGDYEQYF.

V usage is TRBV29-1 and J usage is TRBJ2-7; weak D call: TRBD1 (5 bases). V lost 4 bases and J lost 0, with 13 bases in between. Germline values: CDR1 SQVTM, CDR2 ANQGSEA. This CDR3 region has 14 residues. Written as DNA, the CDR3 is TGCAGCGTTGGGCGCAGGGATACCTCCTACGAGCAGTACTTC. This sequence encodes CSVGRRDTSYEQYF.

The chain is built from TRBV5-1 and TRBJ1-5; D possibly corresponds to TRBD1 (6 bases). Germline V CDR1 and CDR2: SGHRS, YFSETQ. The CDR3 runs to 17 residues. Trimming cost V 0 bases and J 0 bases, with 13 bases left between them. For the CDR3, the DNA is TGCGCCAGCAGCTTGGTTGGGGGGCCTTATAGCAATCAGCCCCAGCATTTT. As protein: CASSLVGGPYSNQPQHF.

This chain uses TRBV1 with TRBJ1-2. TRBV1 counts as a pseudogene. This CDR3 has 15 amino acids. DNA of the CDR3: TGCACCAGCAGCCAAGGAGTATCATCTAACTATGGCTACACCTTC. It is translated as CTSSQGVSSNYGYTF.

This clone was seen only a few times. The same CDR3 is also encoded by other DNA sequences in this sample. This sequence joins TRBV30 and TRBJ1-5; 7 nucleotides align to TRBD1. V shed 5 bases and J 3 bases; nucleotides not matched to a gene: 4. The CDR3 spans 13 residues. Germline V gene sequence: CDR1 GTSNPN, CDR2 SVGIG (reference sequence). The CDR3 sequence: CAWGRGDNQPQHF. CDR3 coding DNA: TGTGCCTGGGGCAGGGGGGACAATCAGCCCCAGCATTTT.

The chain joins TRBV27 to TRBJ1-1; D remains unclear. This CDR3 has 13 residues. Trimming removed 8 bases from V and 2 bases from J, with 12 bases in between. Germline-derived CDR1 and CDR2 are MNHEY and SMNVEV (reference sequence). The CDR3 region is CASLGGINTEAFF. CDR3 DNA: TGTGCCAGCCTCGGCGGTATTAACACTGAAGCTTTCTTT.

The chain has TRBV2 and TRBJ1-1, with D maybe TRBD1 (6 bases). V was trimmed by 10 bases and J by 4 bases, leaving 13 bases between them. Germline-derived CDR1 and CDR2 are SNHLY and FYNNEI. CDR3 length equals 12 residues. The CDR3 DNA reads TGTGCCACAATGCCCAGGGGCACTGAAGCTTTCTTT. As protein: CATMPRGTEAFF.

J is TRBJ2-3 and V is TRBV7-2; possibly TRBD1 or TRBD2 for D (6 bases each). Germline V gene lookup returns CDR1 SGHTA and CDR2 FQGNSA. CDR3 length equals 16 residues. V gave up 3 bases and J gave up 0 bases, with 13 bases separating them. This CDR3 is CASSFAGGTSTDTQYF. Written as DNA, the CDR3 is TGTGCCAGCAGCTTTGCCGGGGGCACTAGCACAGATACGCAGTATTTT.

The rearrangement uses TRBV30 and TRBJ1-6, with TRBD1 matching over 10 bases. This CDR3 region has 13 residues. Losses at the gene ends were 8 bases for V and 10 bases for J; bases not matched to a gene: 8. The germline V gene has CDR1 GTSNPN and CDR2 SVGIG (reference sequence). CDR3 loop: CAKARTGGSPLHF. In DNA form, the CDR3 reads TGTGCCAAAGCCAGGACAGGGGGGTCACCCCTCCACTTT.

This clone was picked up one time. The CDR3 DNA reads as TGCGCCAGCAGCAGACGGACAGAGAGATCGAGTAGGGAGCTGTTTTTT. Its protein is CASSRRTERSSRELFF. The rearrangement joins TRBV5-1 to TRBJ2-2, with a tentative D call TRBD1 (6 bases). The V gene lost 4 bases and the J gene lost 9 bases, with 22 bases spanning the gap. The CDR3 sequence is 16 residues long. Germline CDR1 reads SGHRS; CDR2 reads YFSETQ.

A remark on this clone: Additional DNA sequences in this sample encode the identical CDR3. The chain couples TRBV6-5 to TRBJ2-7; perhaps TRBD1 as D (5 bases). Germline V lookup: CDR1 MNHEY, CDR2 SVGAGI. V lost 0 bases to trimming and J lost 3 bases, with 9 bases between them. The CDR3 runs 14 residues. The CDR3: CASSYSQGIYEQYF. DNA for the CDR3: TGTGCCAGCAGTTACTCTCAGGGAATCTACGAGCAGTACTTC.

This clone was counted only a few times. The V call is TRBV6-5, the J call TRBJ2-2; no clear D gene. The CDR3 has 13 residues. With 6 bases removed from V and 1 base from J, the gap between germline ends came to 6 bases. In germline, CDR1 is MNHEY, CDR2 SVGAGI. The CDR3 nucleotides read TGTGCCAGCAGGGAACAGAACACCGGGGAGCTGTTTTTT. It codes for CASREQNTGELFF.

The chain employs TRBV6-5 and TRBJ2-5; TRBD2 aligns across 7 bases. Per germline, CDR1 MNHEY and CDR2 SVGAGI. CDR3 length: 13 amino acids. V lost 8 bases to trimming and J lost 7 bases; unmatched junction nucleotides: 10. DNA of the CDR3: TGTGCCAGCTCTCAGGCGGGGGTAGGGACCCAGTACTTC. The encoded protein is CASSQAGVGTQYF.

This clone was seen only a few times. The V call is TRBV5-1, the J call TRBJ1-1; D might be TRBD1 (5 bases). CDR1 and CDR2 from the germline V gene are SGHRS and YFSETQ. V gave up 0 bases and J gave up 4 bases, with 10 bases separating them. The CDR3 has 14 residues. Written as DNA, the CDR3 is TGCGCCAGCAGCTTGGATCAGGGAATCACTGAAGCTTTCTTT. Protein product: CASSLDQGITEAFF.

The CDR3 DNA reads TGTGCCTGGAGTGGGGGACCCTTGAACACTGAAGCTTTCTTT. It encodes CAWSGGPLNTEAFF. This rearrangement joins TRBV30 to TRBJ1-1, with D tentatively TRBD1 (5 bases). Trimming removed 1 base at V and 0 bases at J, with 9 bases between. The CDR3 consists of 14 residues. Germline lookup yields CDR1 GTSNPN and CDR2 SVGIG (reference sequence).

The genes are TRBV30 and TRBJ2-7; D not certain. The V gene lost 2 bases and the J gene lost 0 bases, with 2 bases spanning the gap. The CDR3 sequence is 11 residues long. CDR1 and CDR2 from the germline V gene are GTSNPN and SVGIG (reference sequence). The CDR3 reads CAWSTSYEQYF. In DNA, the CDR3 is TGTGCCTGGAGTACCTCCTACGAGCAGTACTTC.

V is TRBV19 and J is TRBJ1-2; 7 bases are shared with TRBD1. CDR3 size: 15 residues. CDR1 is LNHDA and CDR2 is SQIVND in the germline V gene (reference sequence). J gave up 5 bases and V 3 bases, and 9 bases lay outside the gene matches. The CDR3, as DNA: TGTGCCAGTAGTATGTCGGCAGGGGGAGAATATGGCTACACCTTC. As protein: CASSMSAGGEYGYTF.

The chain uses TRBV9 and TRBJ1-1; 9 positions agree with TRBD1. The junction had 1 base not matched to a gene; V was cut back by 3 bases and J by 4 bases. The CDR3 has 13 residues. The germline V gene has CDR1 SGDLS and CDR2 YYNGEE. The CDR3 DNA reads as TGTGCCAGCAGCGGGGACAGGGCCACTGAAGCTTTCTTT. Translated, it gives CASSGDRATEAFF.

This clone was detected a few times. The gene calls are TRBV29-1 and TRBJ1-2; 7 nucleotides line up with TRBD1. V dropped 6 bases and J dropped 0; count of bases not matched to a gene: 4. CDR1 and CDR2 (germline): SQVTM, ANQGSEA. The CDR3 has 13 amino acids. CDR3 protein: CSVWGQPNYGYTF. Written as DNA, the CDR3 is TGCAGCGTATGGGGACAGCCTAACTATGGCTACACCTTC.